The following is a T cell receptor (beta chain) sequence with its context. Its antigen is as yet unknown. This entry is derived from a study of blood T cells in healthy people across ages. Findings and limits, study-wide: Estimated diversity that came from one million T cells was considered an underestimate.

Samples had at least 6.5 million PBMCs isolated from them. V lost 3 bases and J lost 4; bases outside the gene matches: 12. The V gene's germline CDR1 is MDHEN and CDR2 SYDVKM. CDR3 length: 17 amino acids. Combining a sample-barcoded 5' primer with a J-beta primer mix, a second PCR ran for about 6 to 12 cycles. A 12-random-nucleotide template-switch adaptor tagged each cDNA molecule. In TCRdb, the 5' RACE reads were re-called with MiXCR into one record per CDR3 protein. The table has roughly 800,000 distinct CDR3 sequences, around 25% seen once. The data also belong to a second study, concerning T cells of mothers and their children.

Sequenced input: blood. V gene TRBV28 combines with J gene TRBJ2-7, with 10 bases identical to TRBD2. This clonotype originated in a boy aged 5-17 years in good health. In DNA, the CDR3 is TGTGCCAGCAGTTTCCATCTAGCGGGAGAGAGGTCTTACGAGCAGTACTTC. Translated: CASSFHLAGERSYEQYF. The variable domain in full, completed from reference TRBV28 and TRBJ2-7, reads DVKVTQSSRYLVKRTGEKVFLECVQDMDHENMFWYRQDPGLGLRLIYFSYDVKMKEKGDIPEGYSVSREKKERFSLILESASTNQTSMYLCASSFHLAGERSYEQYFGPGTRLTVT.